These T cell receptor beta chains were read from a single sample in a study of cytomegalovirus exposure and HLA in healthy donors. The repertoire was sequenced with immunoSEQ multiplex PCR; TCRdb's copy has only in-frame clones and lacks some. The sample lists 90,000 to 120,000 clones; 79% were seen once. The sample was PBMCs. The receptors were gathered from a female donor in good health and CMV-seropositive. Both conserved end residues are part of each CDR3. D genes are given only for firm matches. Clone size is given for some rows only: seen once, a few or many times, or a class if the clone is expanded.

D gene: NA; clone size: NA; V gene: TRBV5-1; J gene: TRBJ1-2; CDR3 DNA: TGCGCCAGCAGCTTAGGACAGCCCTTTGGCTACACCTTC; CDR3 protein: CASSLGQPFGYTF
D gene: TRBD2; clone size: NA; V gene: TRBV7-9; J gene: TRBJ2-3; CDR3 DNA: TGTGCCAGCAGCCTAGCGGGAGCATCAGATACGCAGTATTTT; CDR3 protein: CASSLAGASDTQYF
D gene: NA; clone size: NA; V gene: TRBV5-1; J gene: TRBJ2-1; CDR3 DNA: TGCGCCAGCAGGGCAGGGATTTTGGACCGCTCCTACAATGAGCAGTTCTTC; CDR3 protein: CASRAGILDRSYNEQFF
D gene: NA; clone size: NA; V gene: TRBV7-8; J gene: TRBJ1-1; CDR3 DNA: TGTGCCAGCAGCTTCTTACAAGAAAACACTGAAGCTTTCTTT; CDR3 protein: CASSFLQENTEAFF
D gene: TRBD1; clone size: few; V gene: TRBV5-1; J gene: TRBJ1-1; CDR3 DNA: TGCGCCAGCACTTCACAGGGGGCAATAGGGAACACTGAAGCTTTCTTT; CDR3 protein: CASTSQGAIGNTEAFF
D gene: NA; clone size: NA; V gene: TRBV5-1; J gene: TRBJ2-7; CDR3 DNA: TGCGCCAGCACCTACCCCTGGGGTACAGGGACCTCCTACGAGCAGTACTTC; CDR3 protein: CASTYPWGTGTSYEQYF
D gene: NA; clone size: once; V gene: TRBV7-9; J gene: TRBJ1-1; CDR3 DNA: TGTGCCAGCAGCTTAGCGACAGGTACGAGCACTGAAGCTTTCTTT; CDR3 protein: CASSLATGTSTEAFF
D gene: NA; clone size: few; V gene: TRBV30; J gene: TRBJ2-7; CDR3 DNA: TGTGCCTGGAGGGCCGTATACGAGCAGTACTTC; CDR3 protein: CAWRAVYEQYF
D gene: NA; clone size: NA; V gene: TRBV7-2; J gene: TRBJ2-5; CDR3 DNA: TGTGCCAGCAGCTTAGCCCCCAAAGCGGGAGAGACCCAGTACTTC; CDR3 protein: CASSLAPKAGETQYF
D gene: NA; clone size: NA; V gene: TRBV6-6; J gene: TRBJ2-1; CDR3 DNA: TGTGCCAGCAGTGTAGAGGGAACCGGGAATGAGCAGTTCTTC; CDR3 protein: CASSVEGTGNEQFF
D gene: TRBD1; clone size: NA; V gene: TRBV19; J gene: TRBJ2-1; CDR3 DNA: TGTGCCAGTAGTCCAACAGGGGGAGGAGAGCAGTTCTTC; CDR3 protein: CASSPTGGGEQFF
D gene: TRBD1; clone size: NA; V gene: TRBV4-3; J gene: TRBJ2-7; CDR3 DNA: TGCGCCAGCAGCCAAGAAAGGGACAGGGTCTACGAGCAGTACTTC; CDR3 protein: CASSQERDRVYEQYF
D gene: TRBD1; clone size: NA; V gene: TRBV2; J gene: TRBJ2-6; CDR3 DNA: TGTGCCAGCAGAGAGGGACAGCGTTTTTCTGGGGCCAACGGCCTGACTTTC; CDR3 protein: CASREGQRFSGANGLTF
D gene: NA; clone size: NA; V gene: TRBV7-9; J gene: TRBJ1-5; CDR3 DNA: TGTGCCAGCAGCCCTACAGGAGCTCAGCCCCAGCATTTT; CDR3 protein: CASSPTGAQPQHF
D gene: NA; clone size: NA; V gene: TRBV14; J gene: TRBJ1-2; CDR3 DNA: TGTGCCAGCAGCCTTCCAAGCGGGGGCTACACCTTC; CDR3 protein: CASSLPSGGYTF
D gene: NA; clone size: few; V gene: TRBV9; J gene: TRBJ2-1; CDR3 DNA: TGTGCCAGCAGCTCTATACCGGACCGGGGTCACAATGAGCAGTTCTTC; CDR3 protein: CASSSIPDRGHNEQFF
D gene: TRBD1; clone size: NA; V gene: TRBV5-6; J gene: TRBJ1-1; CDR3 DNA: TGTGCCAGCAGCGCCGCACTGGACAGGGGGCGTTGGAACACTGAAGCTTTCTTT; CDR3 protein: CASSAALDRGRWNTEAFF
D gene: NA; clone size: NA; V gene: TRBV7-9; J gene: TRBJ2-2; CDR3 DNA: TGTGCCAGCTCTGCGGCCGGGGAGCTGTTTTTT; CDR3 protein: CASSAAGELFF
D gene: TRBD2; clone size: few; V gene: TRBV6-4; J gene: TRBJ2-1; CDR3 DNA: TGTGCCAGCAGTGACCAAGCGGGAGGGCCGGGTGAGCAGTTCTTC; CDR3 protein: CASSDQAGGPGEQFF
D gene: TRBD2; clone size: NA; V gene: TRBV29-1; J gene: TRBJ2-1; CDR3 DNA: TGCAGCGTTGCAGATGCACTAGCGGGAGGGCCACGCTCCTACAATGAGCAGTTCTTC; CDR3 protein: CSVADALAGGPRSYNEQFF
D gene: NA; clone size: few; V gene: TRBV5-1; J gene: TRBJ2-5; CDR3 DNA: TGCGCCAGTTGTGAGGAGACCCAGTACTTC; CDR3 protein: CASCEETQYF
D gene: NA; clone size: NA; V gene: TRBV9; J gene: TRBJ2-7; CDR3 DNA: TGTGCCAGCAGCGGCCAGGGGTCCTACGAGCAGTACTTC; CDR3 protein: CASSGQGSYEQYF
D gene: TRBD2; clone size: NA; V gene: TRBV10-1; J gene: TRBJ2-1; CDR3 DNA: TGCGCCAGCACAGGGCTAGCGGGAGGTGAGCAGTTCTTC; CDR3 protein: CASTGLAGGEQFF
D gene: TRBD2; clone size: NA; V gene: TRBV4-3; J gene: TRBJ2-2; CDR3 DNA: TGCGCCAGCAGCCCCGGGCTAGCGGGGGGGAACACCGGGGAGCTGTTTTTT; CDR3 protein: CASSPGLAGGNTGELFF
D gene: NA; clone size: NA; V gene: TRBV4-2; J gene: TRBJ1-1; CDR3 DNA: TGTGCCAGCAGCCTCCCCCAGGGTCAGATGAACACTGAAGCTTTCTTT; CDR3 protein: CASSLPQGQMNTEAFF
D gene: TRBD1; clone size: NA; V gene: TRBV6-5; J gene: TRBJ1-1; CDR3 DNA: TGTGCCAGCAGTTACCGTGGGACAGGGGGGAATGAAGCTTTCTTT; CDR3 protein: CASSYRGTGGNEAFF
D gene: TRBD1; clone size: NA; V gene: TRBV6-5; J gene: TRBJ1-5; CDR3 DNA: TGTGCCAGCAGTAACAGGGGGAGCAATCAGCCCCAGCATTTT; CDR3 protein: CASSNRGSNQPQHF
D gene: NA; clone size: NA; V gene: TRBV6-5; J gene: TRBJ1-2; CDR3 DNA: TGTGCCAGCAGCAGGGGTTTCTATGGCTACACCTTC; CDR3 protein: CASSRGFYGYTF
D gene: TRBD1; clone size: NA; V gene: TRBV11-2; J gene: TRBJ2-3; CDR3 DNA: TGTGCCAGCAGCCTCTCGGGACAGGGCACAGATACGCAGTATTTT; CDR3 protein: CASSLSGQGTDTQYF